These 12 T cell receptor beta chains were sequenced from one sample in a study of shared clonotypes between healthy human individuals. Assay: immunoSEQ multiplex PCR; the TCRdb copy retains only in-frame clones and omits some. The sample records about 2.4 million clones, roughly 93% being singletons. Specimen: naive CD4+ T cells from PBMCs. Documented subset: CD45RA+ positively selected. These receptors all come from a young man in good health. Some clones in this sample may be carry-over from other donors' samples.

This chain connects TRBV5-8 to TRBJ2-5, with D unresolved. The V end lost 0 bases, the J end lost 2 bases, and 8 bases lay between the germline ends. This CDR3 has 14 amino acids. In germline, CDR1 is SGHTS, CDR2 YDEGEE. The chain's CDR3 is CASSLGAVQETQYF. CDR3 nucleotide sequence: TGTGCCAGCAGCTTGGGCGCAGTACAAGAGACCCAGTACTTC. Using reference TRBV5-8 and TRBJ2-5 for the parts outside the CDR3, the full variable domain is EAGVTQSPTHLIKTRGQQATLRCSPISGHTSVYWYQQALGLGLQFLLWYDEGEERNRGNFPPRFSGRQFPNYSSELNVNALELEDSALYLCASSLGAVQETQYFGPGTRLLVL.

This CDR3 is CSVAAPVDYGYTF. The CDR3, as DNA: TGCAGCGTTGCGGCACCGGTGGACTATGGCTACACCTTC. The gene calls are TRBV29-1 and TRBJ1-2; D call uncertain. Germline assignment: CDR1 SQVTM and CDR2 ANQGSEA. V was trimmed by 4 bases and J by 3 bases, leaving 12 bases between them. CDR3 length equals 13 residues.

The chain recombines TRBV25-1 with TRBJ1-1, with 7 bases matching TRBD1. The germline gives CDR1 MGHDK, CDR2 SYGVNS. Trimming at V came to 5 bases and at J to 0 bases, leaving 3 bases not matched to a gene. This CDR3 is 14 amino acids long. CDR3 in amino acids: CASSKTGLNTEAFF. In DNA form, the CDR3 reads TGTGCCAGCAGTAAGACAGGGTTGAACACTGAAGCTTTCTTT.

V usage is TRBV7-8 and J usage is TRBJ2-7; D gene unclear. This CDR3 has 12 amino acids. Germline-derived CDR1 and CDR2 are SGHVS and FQNEAQ. The germline V and J ends were trimmed by 1 base and 6 bases, with 7 bases remaining between them. This CDR3 reads CASSLVGFEQYF. The CDR3 DNA sequence: TGTGCCAGCAGCTTAGTAGGCTTCGAGCAGTACTTC.

V gene TRBV18 combines with J gene TRBJ2-3, with TRBD2 matching over 10 bases. V trimming: 6 bases; J trimming: 4 bases; junction bases outside the gene matches: 7. The CDR3 is 15 amino acids. Looked up from germline, CDR1 is KGHSH and CDR2 is LQKENI. CDR3 sequence reads: CASSSLAGVADTQYF. The CDR3 region has the DNA TGTGCCAGCTCTTCTCTAGCGGGAGTCGCAGATACGCAGTATTTT.

The chain recombines TRBV5-1 with TRBJ1-1; maybe TRBD1 (6 bases). Between the trimmed V and J ends, which lost 7 bases and 5 bases, there was a span of 18 bases. The CDR3 is 14 amino acids. CDR1 is SGHRS and CDR2 is YFSETQ in the germline V gene. The CDR3 nucleotides read TGCGCCAGCGGTCAAACAGGGTCTTATACTGAAGCTTTCTTT. Protein sequence: CASGQTGSYTEAFF.

In its sample, this clone was seen once. The rearrangement uses TRBV7-3 and TRBJ1-6; a weak D match, TRBD1 (6 bases). In germline, CDR1 is SGHTA, CDR2 FQGTGA. CDR3 size: 15 residues. With 2 bases removed from V and 5 bases from J, the gap between germline ends came to 10 bases. The CDR3 coding sequence is TGTGCCAGCAGCTTAGGCCCAGGGGATAATTCACCCCTCCACTTT. Translated, it gives CASSLGPGDNSPLHF.

V and J are TRBV7-5 and TRBJ2-3; TRBD2, the table's D call, lacks a check against the DNA. TRBV7-5 is given as a pseudogene. This CDR3 is 14 amino acids long. This chain's CDR3 is CASSLGGAADTQYF. DNA of the CDR3: TGTGCCAGCAGCTTAGGAGGAGCGGCAGATACGCAGTATTTT.

V and J are TRBV19 and TRBJ1-4; D perhaps matches TRBD1 (5 bases). The CDR3 spans 14 residues. Germline assignment: CDR1 LNHDA and CDR2 SQIVND (reference sequence). Trimming removed 4 bases at V and 7 bases at J, with 13 bases between. CDR3 in amino acids: CASSTGPGGEKLFF. In DNA, the CDR3 is TGTGCCAGTAGTACCGGACCCGGGGGTGAAAAACTGTTTTTT.

The rearrangement joins TRBV10-3 to TRBJ2-5; the D is unclear. The CDR3 contains 13 residues. Germline V CDR1 and CDR2: ENHRY, SYGVKD. V was pared by 4 bases and J by 5 bases, with 11 bases between. The CDR3: CAISGVGRETQYF. The CDR3 DNA sequence: TGTGCCATCAGTGGGGTCGGCAGGGAGACCCAGTACTTC.

The gene calls are TRBV27 and TRBJ1-2, with 7 bases aligning to TRBD1. Germline V gene lookup returns CDR1 MNHEY and CDR2 SMNVEV (reference sequence). There are 13 residues in the CDR3. Losses at the gene ends were 3 bases for V and 5 bases for J; bases not matched to a gene: 3. The CDR3 nucleotides are TGTGCCAGCAGTTTTGGGACAGCGTATGGCTACACCTTC. Encoded protein: CASSFGTAYGYTF.

The chain has TRBV4-1 and TRBJ2-1; 12 bases agree with TRBD2. Per germline, CDR1 MGHRA and CDR2 YSYEKL. Germline trimming cut 2 bases from V and 6 bases from J; bases unmatched to any gene: 5. The CDR3 spans 16 residues. The CDR3 loop is CASSQPSGRVPNEQFF. The DNA of the CDR3 is TGCGCCAGCAGCCAACCTAGCGGGAGGGTCCCCAATGAGCAGTTCTTC.